Listed below are T cell receptor beta chains from one sample, sequenced in a study of patients and donors after allogeneic stem cell transplantation. TCRdb passed the RT-PCR reads through MiXCR, listing each CDR3 protein once. The sample has about a million distinct CDR3 sequences; roughly 17% are singletons. The material sequenced was blood, either unsorted or a sorted T cell fraction (not recorded which). The receptors here all came from a human donor who was either an allogeneic HSCT recipient or a stem cell or donor lymphocyte infusion donor (not recorded which). It is not recorded whose cells these are; they may come from a transplant donor. CDR3s include the opening cysteine and the closing phenylalanine or tryptophan.

CASNHPGTAGYTF	TRBV28	TRBJ1-2	13
CASSQESPYEQYF	TRBV4-2	TRBJ2-7	13
CASSSREGLNEQFF	TRBV5-1	TRBJ2-1	14
CASSARTGVPLFTDTQYF	TRBV9	TRBJ2-3	18
CASIREGKIGGVAGELFF	TRBV6-1	TRBJ2-2	18
CASSQAPGQDYGYTF	TRBV4-2	TRBJ1-2	15
CASTLWRAKLFF	TRBV12-3/TRBV12-4	TRBJ1-4	12
CASSLEGRSEKLFF	TRBV7-6	TRBJ1-4	14
CASSQGTELEAFF	TRBV5-1	TRBJ1-1	13
CASSLRTKGQGGNEQFF	TRBV7-3	TRBJ2-1	17
CASTTSDRGNTEAFF	TRBV12-3/TRBV12-4	TRBJ1-1	15
CAWSLGVEGSGETQYF	TRBV30	TRBJ2-5	16
CASRTPRAEAFF	TRBV6-1	TRBJ1-1	12
CASSLVQGANEQYF	TRBV12-3/TRBV12-4	TRBJ2-7	14
CASSISLGPGETQYF	TRBV19	TRBJ2-5	15
CASSQTPPDVHEQYF	TRBV4-3	TRBJ2-7	15
CASSLSRYQDTQYF	TRBV7-9	TRBJ2-3	14
CASSQAGVNSPLHF	TRBV3-1	TRBJ1-6	14
CAIREGGREKLFF	TRBV12-3/TRBV12-4	TRBJ1-4	13
CASSQEPHTSGVYNEQFF	TRBV4-1	TRBJ2-1	18
CASSQVHYEQYF	TRBV4-2	TRBJ2-7	12
CASSLTIASGNTIYF	TRBV5-1	TRBJ1-3	15
CASSVQGEQFF	TRBV9	TRBJ2-1	11
CSARGVQGVSFF	TRBV29-1	TRBJ1-1	12
CASSRMTGPLNEKLFF	TRBV4-1	TRBJ1-4	16
CSAPPQGANTGELFF	TRBV20-1	TRBJ2-2	15
CASSYLGGGLANEQFF	TRBV6-5	TRBJ2-1	16
CATSRERTGDDYEQYF	TRBV15	TRBJ2-7	16